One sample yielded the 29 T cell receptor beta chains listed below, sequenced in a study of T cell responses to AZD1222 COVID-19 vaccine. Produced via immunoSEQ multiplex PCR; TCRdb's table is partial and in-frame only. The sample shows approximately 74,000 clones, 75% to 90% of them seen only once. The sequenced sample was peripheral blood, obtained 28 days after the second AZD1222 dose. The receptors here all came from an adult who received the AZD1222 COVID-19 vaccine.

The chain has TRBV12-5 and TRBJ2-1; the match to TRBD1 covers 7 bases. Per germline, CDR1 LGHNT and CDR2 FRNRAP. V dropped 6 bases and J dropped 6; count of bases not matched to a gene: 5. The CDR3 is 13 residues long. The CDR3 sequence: CASGRAGGNEQFF. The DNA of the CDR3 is TGTGCTAGTGGACGGGCAGGGGGCAATGAGCAGTTCTTC.

CDR3 protein: CASSLSPRLAGGTDTQYF. DNA for the CDR3: TGTGCCAGCAGTTTATCGCCCCGACTAGCGGGAGGAACAGATACGCAGTATTTT. This sequence joins TRBV27 and TRBJ2-3; 13 bases fit TRBD2. Losses at the gene ends were 0 bases for V and 3 bases for J; bases not matched to a gene: 6. Germline V CDR1 and CDR2: MNHEY, SMNVEV (reference sequence). CDR3 length: 18 residues.

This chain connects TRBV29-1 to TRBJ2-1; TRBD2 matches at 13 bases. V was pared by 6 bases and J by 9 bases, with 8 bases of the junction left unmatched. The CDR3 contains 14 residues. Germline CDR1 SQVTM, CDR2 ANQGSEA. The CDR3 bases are TGCAGCGTATCGTGGACTAGCGGGAGAAGTGAGCAGTTCTTC. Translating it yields CSVSWTSGRSEQFF.

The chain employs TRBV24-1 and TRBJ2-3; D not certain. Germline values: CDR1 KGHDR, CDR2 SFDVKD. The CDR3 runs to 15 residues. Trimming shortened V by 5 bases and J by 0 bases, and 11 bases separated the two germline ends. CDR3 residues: CATSGAQASTDTQYF. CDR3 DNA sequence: TGTGCCACCAGTGGAGCCCAGGCTAGCACAGATACGCAGTATTTT.

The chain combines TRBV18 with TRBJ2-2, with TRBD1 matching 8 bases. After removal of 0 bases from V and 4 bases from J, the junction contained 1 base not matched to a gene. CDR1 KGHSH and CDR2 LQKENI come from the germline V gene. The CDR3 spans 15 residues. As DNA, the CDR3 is TGTGCCAGCTCACCACCGGACAGGGCCACCGGGGAGCTGTTTTTT. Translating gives CASSPPDRATGELFF.

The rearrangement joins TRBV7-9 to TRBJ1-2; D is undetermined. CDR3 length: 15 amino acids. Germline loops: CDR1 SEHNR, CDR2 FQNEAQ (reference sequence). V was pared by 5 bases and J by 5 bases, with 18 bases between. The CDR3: CASSRREPGKYGYTF. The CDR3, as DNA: TGTGCCAGCAGCCGACGAGAACCTGGGAAGTATGGCTACACCTTC. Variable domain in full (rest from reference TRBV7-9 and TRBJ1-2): DTGVSQNPRHKITKRGQNVTFRCDPISEHNRLYWYRQTLGQGPEFLTYFQNEAQLEKSRLLSDRFSAERPKGSFSTLEIQRTEQGDSAMYLCASSRREPGKYGYTFGSGTRLTVV.

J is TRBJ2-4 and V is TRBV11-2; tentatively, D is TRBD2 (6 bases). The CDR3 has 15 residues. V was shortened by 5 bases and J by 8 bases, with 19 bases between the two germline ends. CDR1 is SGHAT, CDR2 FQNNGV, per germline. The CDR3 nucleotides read TGTGCCAGCAGCGTTAGCCGATGGGGGGTTGACATTCAGTACTTC. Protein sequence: CASSVSRWGVDIQYF.

This CDR3 is CASSRVGYEQYF. DNA for the CDR3: TGTGCCAGCAGTCGAGTAGGCTACGAGCAGTACTTC. V usage is TRBV6-2 or TRBV6-3 and J usage is TRBJ2-7; D gene ambiguous. The CDR3 loop spans 12 amino acids. Germline V gene sequence: CDR1 MNHEY, CDR2 SVGEGT. V was cut by 5 bases and J by 3 bases, with 8 bases left in between.

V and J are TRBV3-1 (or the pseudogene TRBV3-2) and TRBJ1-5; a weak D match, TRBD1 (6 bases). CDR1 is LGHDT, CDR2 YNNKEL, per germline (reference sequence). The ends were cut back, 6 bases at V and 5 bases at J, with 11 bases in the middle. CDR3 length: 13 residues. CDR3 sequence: CASSHSGDQPQHF. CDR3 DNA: TGTGCCAGCAGTCATTCAGGGGATCAGCCCCAGCATTTT.

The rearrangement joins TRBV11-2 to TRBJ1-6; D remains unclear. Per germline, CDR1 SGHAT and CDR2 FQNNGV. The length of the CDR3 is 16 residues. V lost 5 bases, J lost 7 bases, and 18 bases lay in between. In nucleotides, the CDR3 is TGTGCCAGCAGCCCCACCGAGGTTCTGCGAAATTCACCCCTCCACTTT. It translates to CASSPTEVLRNSPLHF.

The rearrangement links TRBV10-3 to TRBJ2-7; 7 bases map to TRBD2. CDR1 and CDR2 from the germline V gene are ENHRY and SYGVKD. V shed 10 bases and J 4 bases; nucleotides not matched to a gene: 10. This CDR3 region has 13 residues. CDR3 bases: TGTGCCACGCACCCGGGGGGTTTGTACGAGCAGTACTTC. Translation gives CATHPGGLYEQYF.

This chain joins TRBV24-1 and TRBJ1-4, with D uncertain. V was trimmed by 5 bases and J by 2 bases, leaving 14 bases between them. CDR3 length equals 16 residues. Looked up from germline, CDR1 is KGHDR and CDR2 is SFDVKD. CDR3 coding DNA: TGTGCCACCAGTGTGGCCCCTCGTCGGACTAATGAAAAACTGTTTTTT. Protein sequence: CATSVAPRRTNEKLFF.

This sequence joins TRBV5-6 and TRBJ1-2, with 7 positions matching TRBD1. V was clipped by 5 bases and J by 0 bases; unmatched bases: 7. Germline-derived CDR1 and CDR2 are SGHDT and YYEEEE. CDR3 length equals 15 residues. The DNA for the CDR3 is TGTGCCAGCAGTTCCTGGACAGGAACTAACTATGGCTACACCTTC. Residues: CASSSWTGTNYGYTF. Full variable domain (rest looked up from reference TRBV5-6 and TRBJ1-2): DAGVTQSPTHLIKTRGQQVTLRCSPKSGHDTVSWYQQALGQGPQFIFQYYEEEERQRGNFPDRFSGHQFPNYSSELNVNALLLGDSALYLCASSSWTGTNYGYTFGSGTRLTVV.

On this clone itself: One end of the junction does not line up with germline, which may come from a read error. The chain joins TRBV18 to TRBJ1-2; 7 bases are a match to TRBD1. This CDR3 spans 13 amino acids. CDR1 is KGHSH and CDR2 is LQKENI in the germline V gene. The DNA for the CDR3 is TGTGCCAGCTCAGTTGGGACAGACTACGGCTACACCTTC. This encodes CASSVGTDYGYTF.

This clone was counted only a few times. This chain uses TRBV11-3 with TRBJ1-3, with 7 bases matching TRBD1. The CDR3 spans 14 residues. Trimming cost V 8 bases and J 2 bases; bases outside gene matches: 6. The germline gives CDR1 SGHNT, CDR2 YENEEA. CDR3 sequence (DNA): TGTGCCAGCCGGGGACAGAAGGCTGGAAACACCATATATTTT. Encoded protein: CASRGQKAGNTIYF.

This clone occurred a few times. The CDR3, as DNA: TGTGCCAGCAGTTTTACAGGGAATTCACCCCTCCACTTT. Amino acid sequence: CASSFTGNSPLHF. The chain has TRBV27 and TRBJ1-6; tentatively, D is TRBD1 (6 bases). V dropped 3 bases and J dropped 7 bases, with 7 bases sitting between them. Germline loops: CDR1 MNHEY, CDR2 SMNVEV (reference sequence). There are 13 residues in the CDR3.

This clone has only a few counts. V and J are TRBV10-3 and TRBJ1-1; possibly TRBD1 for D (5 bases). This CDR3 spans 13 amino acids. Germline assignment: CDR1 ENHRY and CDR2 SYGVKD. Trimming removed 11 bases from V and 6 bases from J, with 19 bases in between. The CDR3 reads CAVAGAGGAEAFF. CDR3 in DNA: TGTGCCGTCGCCGGGGCCGGAGGCGCTGAAGCTTTCTTT.

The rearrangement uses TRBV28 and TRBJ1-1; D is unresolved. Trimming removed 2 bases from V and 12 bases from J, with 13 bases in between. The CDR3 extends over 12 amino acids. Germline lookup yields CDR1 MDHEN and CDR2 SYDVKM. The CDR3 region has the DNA TGTGCCAGCAGTTTAAAAGAGGGCCTAACTTTCTTT. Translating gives CASSLKEGLTFF.

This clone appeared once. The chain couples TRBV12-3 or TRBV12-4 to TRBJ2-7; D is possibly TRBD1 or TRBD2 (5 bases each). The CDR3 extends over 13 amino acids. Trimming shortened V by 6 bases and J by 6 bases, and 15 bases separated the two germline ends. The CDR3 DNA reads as TGTGCCAGCAGCCCTTCCCGGGACGCCGAGCAGTACTTC. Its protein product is CASSPSRDAEQYF.

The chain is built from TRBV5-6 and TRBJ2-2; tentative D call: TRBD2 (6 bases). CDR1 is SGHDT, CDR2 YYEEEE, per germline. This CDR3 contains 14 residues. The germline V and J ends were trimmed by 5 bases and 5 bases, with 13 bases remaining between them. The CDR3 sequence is CASRPAAGTGELFF. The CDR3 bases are TGTGCCAGCAGACCGGCCGCGGGGACCGGGGAGCTGTTTTTT. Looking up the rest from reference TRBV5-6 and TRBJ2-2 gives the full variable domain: DAGVTQSPTHLIKTRGQQVTLRCSPKSGHDTVSWYQQALGQGPQFIFQYYEEEERQRGNFPDRFSGHQFPNYSSELNVNALLLGDSALYLCASRPAAGTGELFFGEGSRLTVL.

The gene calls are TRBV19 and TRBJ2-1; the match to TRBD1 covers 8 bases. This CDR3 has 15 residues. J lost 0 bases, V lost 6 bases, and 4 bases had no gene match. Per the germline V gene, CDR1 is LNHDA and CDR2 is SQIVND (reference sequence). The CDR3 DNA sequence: TGTGCCAGTAGGAGACAGGGGAGCTCCTACAATGAGCAGTTCTTC. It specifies CASRRQGSSYNEQFF.

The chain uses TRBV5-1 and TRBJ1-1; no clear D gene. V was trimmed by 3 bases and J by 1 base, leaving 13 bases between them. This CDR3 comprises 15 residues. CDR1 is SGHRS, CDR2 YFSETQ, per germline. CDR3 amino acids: CASSSDVRRNTEAFF. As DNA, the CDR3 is TGCGCCAGCAGCTCGGACGTGCGACGGAACACTGAAGCTTTCTTT.

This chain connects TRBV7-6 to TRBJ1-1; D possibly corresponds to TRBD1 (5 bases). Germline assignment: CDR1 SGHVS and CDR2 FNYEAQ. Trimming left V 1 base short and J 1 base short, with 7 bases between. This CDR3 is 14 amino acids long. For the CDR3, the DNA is TGTGCCAGCAGCTTAGGTCAGGGGAACACTGAAGCTTTCTTT. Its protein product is CASSLGQGNTEAFF.

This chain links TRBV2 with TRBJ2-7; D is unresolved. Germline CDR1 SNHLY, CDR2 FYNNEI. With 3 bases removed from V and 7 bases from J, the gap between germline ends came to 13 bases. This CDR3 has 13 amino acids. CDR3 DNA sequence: TGTGCCAGCAGTGATTCGGAGCTGGAAGAGCAGTACTTC. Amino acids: CASSDSELEEQYF. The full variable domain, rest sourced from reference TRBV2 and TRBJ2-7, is EPEVTQTPSHQVTQMGQEVILRCVPISNHLYFYWYRQILGQKVEFLVSFYNNEISEKSEIFDDQFSVERPDGSNFTLKIRSTKLEDSAMYFCASSDSELEEQYFGPGTRLTVT.

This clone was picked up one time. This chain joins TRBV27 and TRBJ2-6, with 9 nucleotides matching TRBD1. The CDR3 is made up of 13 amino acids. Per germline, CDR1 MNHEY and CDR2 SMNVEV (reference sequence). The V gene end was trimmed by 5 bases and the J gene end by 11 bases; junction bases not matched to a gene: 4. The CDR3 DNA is TGTGCCAGCAGTGAACAGGGGGCGCACGTCCTGACTTTC. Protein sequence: CASSEQGAHVLTF.

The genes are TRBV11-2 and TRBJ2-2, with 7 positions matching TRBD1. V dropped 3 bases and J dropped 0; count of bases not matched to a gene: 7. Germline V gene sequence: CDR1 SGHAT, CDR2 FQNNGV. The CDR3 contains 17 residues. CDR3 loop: CASSFPPGTANTGELFF. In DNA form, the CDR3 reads TGTGCCAGCAGCTTCCCTCCCGGGACAGCGAACACCGGGGAGCTGTTTTTT.

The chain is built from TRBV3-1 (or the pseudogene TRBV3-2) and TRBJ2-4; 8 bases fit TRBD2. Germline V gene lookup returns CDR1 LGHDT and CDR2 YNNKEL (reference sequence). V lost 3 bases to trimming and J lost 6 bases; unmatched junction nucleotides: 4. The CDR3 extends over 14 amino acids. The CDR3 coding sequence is TGTGCCAGCAGCCAGACTAGCGCTGGAAACATTCAGTACTTC. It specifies CASSQTSAGNIQYF.

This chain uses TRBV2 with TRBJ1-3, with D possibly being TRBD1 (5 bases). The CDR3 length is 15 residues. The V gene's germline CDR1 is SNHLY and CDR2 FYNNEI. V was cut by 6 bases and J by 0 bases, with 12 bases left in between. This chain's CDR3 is CASRIGATSGNTIYF. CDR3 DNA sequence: TGTGCCAGCAGAATAGGGGCTACCTCTGGAAACACCATATATTTT.

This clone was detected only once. For the CDR3, the DNA is TGTGCCAGCAGCTTCCGACGGGATGGCTACACCTTC. This translates into CASSFRRDGYTF. The chain carries TRBV5-8 and TRBJ1-2; D is unclear. The V and J ends lost 2 bases and 6 bases respectively, with 8 bases between them. This CDR3 region has 12 residues. Germline-derived CDR1 and CDR2 are SGHTS and YDEGEE.